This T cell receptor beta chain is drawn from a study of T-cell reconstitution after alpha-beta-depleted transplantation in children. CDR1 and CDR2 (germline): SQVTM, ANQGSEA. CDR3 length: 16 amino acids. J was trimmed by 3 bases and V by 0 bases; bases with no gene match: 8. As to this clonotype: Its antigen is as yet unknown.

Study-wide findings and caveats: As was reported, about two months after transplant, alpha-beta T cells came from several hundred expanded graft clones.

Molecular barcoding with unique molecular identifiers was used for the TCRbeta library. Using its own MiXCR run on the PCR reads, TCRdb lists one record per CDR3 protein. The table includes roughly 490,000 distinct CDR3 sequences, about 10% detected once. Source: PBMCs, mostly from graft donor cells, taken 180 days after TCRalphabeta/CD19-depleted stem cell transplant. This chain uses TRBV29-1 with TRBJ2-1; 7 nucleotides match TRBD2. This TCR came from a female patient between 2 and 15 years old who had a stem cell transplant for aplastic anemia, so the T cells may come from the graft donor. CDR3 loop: CSVEDPSGILYNEQFF. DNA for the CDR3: TGCAGCGTTGAAGATCCCAGCGGGATTCTCTACAATGAGCAGTTCTTC.